This is a list of T cell receptor beta chains from one sample in a study of tumor and adjacent non-tumor tissue in lung cancer. Each CDR3 protein gets one entry after TCRdb re-called the multiplex PCR reads with MiXCR. The profile shows 94,000 or so distinct CDR3 sequences, around 82% of them singletons. The sequenced material came from distant non-tumor lung tissue. Every receptor here comes from a woman between 45 and 60 years old with non-small cell lung cancer. Both conserved end residues are part of each CDR3. Fields, in order: CDR3 DNA, CDR3 protein, D gene, J gene, clone size, V gene. D genes are given only for firm matches. Where a row states a size, it is once, few, many or the class of an expanded clone; other rows omit it.

DNA: TGTGCCGGCAGCCCCCTCAGGGTGCAAGAGACCCAGTACTTC; CDR3: CAGSPLRVQETQYF; D: -; J: TRBJ2-5; size: -; V: TRBV7-8
DNA: TGTGCCAGCAGTGAATCGGGCAGGGCTTACGAGCAGTACTTC; CDR3: CASSESGRAYEQYF; D: -; J: TRBJ2-7; size: -; V: TRBV2
DNA: TGTGCCAGCAGTGGCGGATCCGAAGTCGGGGAGCTGTTTTTT; CDR3: CASSGGSEVGELFF; D: -; J: TRBJ2-2; size: -; V: TRBV2
DNA: TGTGCCAGTAGTGCCGGACTTTATCAGCCCCAGCATTTT; CDR3: CASSAGLYQPQHF; D: -; J: TRBJ1-5; size: many; V: TRBV19
DNA: TGTGCCAGTAACAGCCGGGACAGCACCTATGAGCAGTACTTC; CDR3: CASNSRDSTYEQYF; D: TRBD1; J: TRBJ2-7; size: -; V: TRBV6-6
DNA: TGCTGCGGAGCAGGATTGGGCGAGCAGTACTTC; CDR3: CCGAGLGEQYF; D: -; J: TRBJ2-7; size: -; V: TRBV29-1
DNA: TGTGCCAACAACCCCATCGGCGGGAGGACCGGGGGTACGCAGTATTTT; CDR3: CANNPIGGRTGGTQYF; D: TRBD2; J: TRBJ2-3; size: -; V: TRBV6-5
DNA: TGCGCCAGCAGCTTGCAGGATTCGCTGACAACTGAAGCTTTCTTC; CDR3: CASSLQDSLTTEAFF; D: -; J: TRBJ1-1; size: -; V: TRBV5-1
DNA: TGTGTCAGTTGTAAATCGCTGGGAGGGCCCAACAATGAGCAGTTCTTC; CDR3: CVSCKSLGGPNNEQFF; D: TRBD2; J: TRBJ2-1; size: -; V: TRBV6-1
DNA: TGCAGTGCTAGAGTTGATAGCAATCAGGCCCGACATTTT; CDR3: CSARVDSNQARHF; D: -; J: TRBJ1-5; size: -; V: TRBV20-1
DNA: TGTGCCATCAGTGGAGGTCAGGAGGCTGGGCAACCCCAGCATTTT; CDR3: CAISGGQEAGQPQHF; D: -; J: TRBJ1-5; size: -; V: TRBV10-3
DNA: TGCGCCTGCAGGCAAGAGCAGGGCCCACAAGAGACCCAGTACTTC; CDR3: CACRQEQGPQETQYF; D: -; J: TRBJ2-5; size: -; V: TRBV4-1
DNA: TGTGCCAGCAGCTTTTTTGATGCCTCCTACGAGCAGTACTTC; CDR3: CASSFFDASYEQYF; D: -; J: TRBJ2-7; size: many; V: TRBV7-8
DNA: TGTGCCAGTCCTGAGACCGGGGGGTTCAATGAGCAGTTCTTC; CDR3: CASPETGGFNEQFF; D: TRBD2; J: TRBJ2-1; size: once; V: TRBV28
DNA: TGCGCCAACAGCCAAGAAGTGGGACCCGGAGGTGGCTACACCTTC; CDR3: CANSQEVGPGGGYTF; D: -; J: TRBJ1-2; size: once; V: TRBV4-1
DNA: TGTGCCACCAGTGAGTCGCCAGGGAACAATGAGCAGTTCTTC; CDR3: CATSESPGNNEQFF; D: -; J: TRBJ2-1; size: few; V: TRBV24-1
DNA: TGTGCCAGTAGTCCCCTTGAAGGACTGGGGTGCGAGCAGTACTTC; CDR3: CASSPLEGLGCEQYF; D: -; J: TRBJ2-7; size: -; V: TRBV11-3
DNA: TGTGCCAGCAGCTTTCGAACATGGGAATCATCCCTCCACTTT; CDR3: CASSFRTWESSLHF; D: -; J: TRBJ1-6; size: -; V: TRBV11-2
DNA: TGTGCCAGCAGGTCTCGACTAGCATCCGTCGGGGAGCTGTTTTTT; CDR3: CASRSRLASVGELFF; D: TRBD2; J: TRBJ2-2; size: -; V: TRBV6-2/TRBV6-3
DNA: TGTGCCACCAGTGATACCGGGACATCGGAAACAGATACGCAGTATTTT; CDR3: CATSDTGTSETDTQYF; D: -; J: TRBJ2-3; size: many; V: TRBV24-1
DNA: TGTGCCAGCAGTCCCCCTAGCGGGGGGGTCCACGAGCAGTACTTC; CDR3: CASSPPSGGVHEQYF; D: TRBD2; J: TRBJ2-7; size: -; V: TRBV28
DNA: TGCAGTGCTCCTAGACAGGGTATGCACTTC; CDR3: CSAPRQGMHF; D: TRBD1; J: TRBJ2-7; size: -; V: TRBV20-1
DNA: TGCACCAGGAGCCAACAGACTAGCGGGAGTATTCTCTACGAGCAGTACTTC; CDR3: CTRSQQTSGSILYEQYF; D: TRBD2; J: TRBJ2-7; size: -; V: TRBV4-1
DNA: TGCAGTTCAAGGGGGACGGGGGCAGATACGCAGTATTTT; CDR3: CSSRGTGADTQYF; D: -; J: TRBJ2-3; size: many; V: TRBV20-1
DNA: TGTGCCAGCAGTGAAAGGGATAACAATGAGCAGTTCTTC; CDR3: CASSERDNNEQFF; D: -; J: TRBJ2-1; size: many; V: TRBV6-1
DNA: TGTGCCAGCAGCTTGTCCGGGACTAGCGCAAGTACGCGGTATTTT; CDR3: CASSLSGTSASTRYF; D: TRBD2; J: TRBJ2-3; size: -; V: TRBV5-4
DNA: TGTGCCAACAGACCTCCTCGGACAGCGTCCTACGAGCAGTATTTC; CDR3: CANRPPRTASYEQYF; D: -; J: TRBJ2-7; size: few; V: TRBV6-5
DNA: TGCAGTGCTAGTCCCGAGGGGAATGAGCAGTTCTTC; CDR3: CSASPEGNEQFF; D: -; J: TRBJ2-1; size: -; V: TRBV20-1
DNA: TGTGCCAGCAGCTCGACAGGGGGAGGACCATCCCTCCACTTT; CDR3: CASSSTGGGPSLHF; D: TRBD1; J: TRBJ1-6; size: -; V: TRBV7-9
DNA: TGTGCCAGCAGTTTGGGGGGCATGGGGGCCAACGTCCTGACTTTC; CDR3: CASSLGGMGANVLTF; D: -; J: TRBJ2-6; size: many; V: TRBV28
DNA: TGCAGCTCAAACAGGGGGCCGGAGGAGCAGCCCCAGCATTTT; CDR3: CSSNRGPEEQPQHF; D: TRBD1; J: TRBJ1-5; size: once; V: TRBV29-1
DNA: TGCGCCAGCAGCCAAGCAGAGATACTCTCCTACAATGAGCAGTTCTTC; CDR3: CASSQAEILSYNEQFF; D: -; J: TRBJ2-1; size: -; V: TRBV4-1
DNA: TGTGCCAGATCACCCGACGGAGTCGGAGAGACCCAGTACTTC; CDR3: CARSPDGVGETQYF; D: -; J: TRBJ2-5; size: -; V: TRBV18
DNA: TGTGTCAGCAGCTCCCCGGTGGGAGGGGAGGTCAATGAGCAGTTCTTC; CDR3: CVSSSPVGGEVNEQFF; D: TRBD2; J: TRBJ2-1; size: -; V: TRBV11-2